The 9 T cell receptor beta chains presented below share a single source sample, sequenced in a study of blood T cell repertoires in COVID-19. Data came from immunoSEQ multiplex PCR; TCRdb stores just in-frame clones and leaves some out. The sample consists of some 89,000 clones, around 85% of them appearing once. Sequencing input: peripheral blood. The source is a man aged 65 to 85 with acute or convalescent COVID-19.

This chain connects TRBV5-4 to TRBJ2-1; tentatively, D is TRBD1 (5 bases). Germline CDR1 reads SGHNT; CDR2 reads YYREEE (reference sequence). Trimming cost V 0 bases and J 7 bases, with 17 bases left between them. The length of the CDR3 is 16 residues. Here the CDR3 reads CASSLGGWGLRNEQFF. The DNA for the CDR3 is TGTGCCAGCAGCTTGGGGGGCTGGGGCCTCAGGAATGAGCAGTTCTTC.

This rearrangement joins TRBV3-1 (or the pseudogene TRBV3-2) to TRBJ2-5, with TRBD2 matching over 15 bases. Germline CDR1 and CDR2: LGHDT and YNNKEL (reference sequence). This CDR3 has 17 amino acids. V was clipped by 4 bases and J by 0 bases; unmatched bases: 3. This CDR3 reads CASSRGLAGGYQETQYF. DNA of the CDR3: TGTGCCAGCAGCCGTGGACTAGCGGGGGGGTACCAAGAGACCCAGTACTTC.

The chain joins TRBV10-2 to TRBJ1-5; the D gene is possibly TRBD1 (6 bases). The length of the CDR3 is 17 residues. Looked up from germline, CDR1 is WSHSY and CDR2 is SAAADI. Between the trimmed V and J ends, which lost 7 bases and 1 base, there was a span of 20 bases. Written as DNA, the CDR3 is TGCGCCAGCACCATCGGGGGGGGCTCTTACAGCAATCAGCCCCAGCATTTT. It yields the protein CASTIGGGSYSNQPQHF.

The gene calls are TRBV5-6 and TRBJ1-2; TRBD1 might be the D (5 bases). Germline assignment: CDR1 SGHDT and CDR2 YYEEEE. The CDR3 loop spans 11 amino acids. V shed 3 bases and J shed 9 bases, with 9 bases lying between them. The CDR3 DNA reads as TGTGCCAGCAGCTCCCCAGGGAGCTACACCTTC. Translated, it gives CASSSPGSYTF.

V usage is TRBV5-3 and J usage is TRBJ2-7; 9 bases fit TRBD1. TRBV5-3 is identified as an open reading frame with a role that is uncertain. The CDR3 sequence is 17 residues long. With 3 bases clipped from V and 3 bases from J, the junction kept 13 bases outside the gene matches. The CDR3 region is CARSSSGTGSTYYEQYF. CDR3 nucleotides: TGTGCCAGAAGCTCGAGCGGGACAGGGTCAACCTACTACGAGCAGTACTTC.

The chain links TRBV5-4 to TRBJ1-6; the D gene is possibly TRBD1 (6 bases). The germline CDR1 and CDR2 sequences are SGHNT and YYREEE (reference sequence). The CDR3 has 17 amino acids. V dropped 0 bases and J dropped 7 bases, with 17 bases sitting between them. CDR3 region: CASSLGGRGPENSPLHF. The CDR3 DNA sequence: TGTGCCAGCAGCTTGGGGGGCAGGGGACCGGAGAATTCACCCCTCCACTTT.

CDR3 DNA: TGTGCCAGCAGCCTAGACTGGAATCAGCCCCAGCATTTT. This encodes CASSLDWNQPQHF. The chain combines TRBV5-8 with TRBJ1-5; D is unresolved. The V gene lost 4 bases and the J gene lost 4 bases, with 9 bases spanning the gap. Germline loops: CDR1 SGHTS, CDR2 YDEGEE. This CDR3 has 13 amino acids.

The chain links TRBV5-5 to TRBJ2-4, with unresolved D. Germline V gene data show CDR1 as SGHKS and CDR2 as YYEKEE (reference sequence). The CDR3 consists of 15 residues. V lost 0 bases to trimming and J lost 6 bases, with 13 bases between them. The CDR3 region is CASSLVAPVGNIQYF. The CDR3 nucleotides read TGTGCCAGCAGCTTGGTAGCTCCTGTTGGAAACATTCAGTACTTC.

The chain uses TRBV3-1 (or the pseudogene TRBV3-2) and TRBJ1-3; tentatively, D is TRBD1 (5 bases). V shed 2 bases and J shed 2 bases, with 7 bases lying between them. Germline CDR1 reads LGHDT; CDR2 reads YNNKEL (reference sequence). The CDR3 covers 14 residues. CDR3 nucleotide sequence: TGTGCCAGCAGCCAAAAGGGGACTGGAAACACCATATATTTT. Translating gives CASSQKGTGNTIYF.